The T cell receptor (beta chain) described here comes from a study of blood T cell repertoires in COVID-19 (TCRdb year 2020). Study-wide context: Samples from collaborators originated in the United States, Italy and Spain and spanned both the acute and convalescent phases of COVID-19. The prospective study material was composed of cDNA or gDNA derived from T cells, B-cell-depleted T cells, or PBMCs. The dataset comprised deeply sampled blood TCRbeta repertoires from subjects exposed to, actively infected with, or recovered from COVID-19. The repertoires were released in a freely available public database intended as a resource for research on the immune response to SARS-CoV-2. Samples were obtained from the ongoing ImmuneRACE study (first 160 participants) and from 950 to 1,500 subjects provided by 6 global collaborators. The sample metadata nearly always contained a de-identified subject ID, COVID-19 status, age in years and sex. HLA class I and class II types, where available, came from metadata supplied by the sample provider rather than from assay-based typing. The full study reports these points: The quantity of clinical and demographic metadata differed by source and by participant and was supplied without curation.

The immunoSEQ Assay, a bias-controlled multiplex PCR, was used to amplify TCRbeta CDR3 regions from genomic DNA. Per the source publication's procedure: Within the assay, amplification of reference gene primers was used to estimate how many nucleated cells each sample contained. To quantify the absolute abundance of each unique TCRbeta CDR3 rearrangement, sequence reads were collapsed and filtered. For each sample, productive Simpson clonality was calculated by taking the square root of Simpson's diversity index across productive rearrangements. TCRdb took this table from immuneACCESS and kept in-frame rearrangements with V and J called. Such tables lack part of the clones; where checked against another copy, unresolved V genes explain under half of the gap, and the rest is unexplained. The V and J calls and clone size were taken over from that table, and D and trimming were inferred from the DNA. For this sample the table gives about 60,000 clones, of which roughly 80% were detected only once. The top ten clonotypes cover about 9.4% of the sample.

Its CDR3 holds 17 amino acids, cysteine through phenylalanine. Just CDR3 DNA is preserved here, 51 bases in frame from base 1. The germline V gene encodes CDR1 WSHSY and CDR2 SAAADI. Compared with germline, V lacks 3 bases and J lacks 4 bases; bases without a gene match: 9. As concerns this clone: The specificity of this receptor is unknown. The sample holds no much larger clone one base away, and base qualities are not on file.

One collaborating source in Seattle enrolled patients while the patients were actively infected and followed the patients over time throughout the course of disease. Collaborating institutions collected whole blood in K2EDTA tubes following their own protocols. Collaborator samples were shipped for TCRbeta analysis as frozen whole blood, isolated PBMCs, or DNA extracted from either sample type. The receptor comes from a man between 45 and 60 years old with COVID-19, enrolled during active disease. What was sequenced was peripheral blood. The chain joins TRBV10-2 to TRBJ2-1, and TRBD1 matches 10 of the central bases. The CDR3 has the sequence CASSDRVGQGGYNEQFF. The DNA sequence is TGCGCCAGCAGTGATCGTGTCGGACAGGGGGGGTACAATGAGCAGTTCTTC.